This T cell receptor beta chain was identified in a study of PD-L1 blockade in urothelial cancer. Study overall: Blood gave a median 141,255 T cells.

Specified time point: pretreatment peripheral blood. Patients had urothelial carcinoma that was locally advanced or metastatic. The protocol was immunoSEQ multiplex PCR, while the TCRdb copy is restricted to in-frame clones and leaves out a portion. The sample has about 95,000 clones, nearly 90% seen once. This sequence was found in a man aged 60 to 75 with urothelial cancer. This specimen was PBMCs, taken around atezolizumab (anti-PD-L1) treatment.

The CDR3 here is CASSLGAGEYSGTGELFF. The DNA for the CDR3 is TGCGCCAGCAGCTTAGGAGCGGGAGAATACAGTGGGACCGGGGAGCTGTTTTTT. The V gene is TRBV5-1, the J gene TRBJ2-2; 8 bases fit TRBD2. Germline loops: CDR1 SGHRS, CDR2 YFSETQ. V lost 2 bases to trimming and J lost 5 bases; unmatched junction nucleotides: 14. The CDR3 runs 18 residues.